Listed here are 15 T cell receptor beta chains from one sample, sequenced in a study of blood T cells in healthy people across ages. Then a second PCR, running roughly 7 to 11 cycles, was carried out with a sample-barcoded 5' primer and a J-beta primer mix. TCRdb fed the 5' RACE reads into MiXCR, producing one record per CDR3 protein. The table shows approximately 1,000,000 distinct CDR3 sequences, with roughly two fifths occurring only once. The specimen sequenced was blood. These receptors originate from a man aged 18-30 years in good health.

This clonotype has a handful of counts. The genes are TRBV12-3 or TRBV12-4 and TRBJ1-1, with D tentatively TRBD1 (5 bases). Trimming removed 4 bases at V and 0 bases at J, with 9 bases between. The CDR3 sequence is 14 residues long. CDR3 region: CASSSGLLNTEAFF. CDR3 in DNA: TGTGCCAGCAGTTCAGGGTTACTGAACACTGAAGCTTTCTTT.

The table lists this clonotype with a few counts. This rearrangement joins TRBV5-1 to TRBJ2-5; 12 positions match TRBD2. The end of the DNA fits TRBJ2-7 better, so the J call may be wrong. Germline lookup yields CDR1 SGHRS and CDR2 YFSETQ. This CDR3 has 15 residues. This CDR3 reads CASSLRTSGVYEQYF. CDR3 bases: TGCGCCAGCAGCTTGCGGACTAGCGGGGTCTACGAGCAGTACTTC.

A remark on this clonotype: A read error may produce the germline difference seen at one junction end. V usage is TRBV7-2 and J usage is TRBJ2-3; D could derive from TRBD1 or TRBD2 (5 bases each). This CDR3 has 12 residues. Germline CDR1 is SGHTA and CDR2 is FQGNSA. This CDR3 is CASRGVTDAQYF. The CDR3 DNA reads as TGTGCCAGCAGGGGGGTCACAGATGCGCAGTATTTT.

This clonotype came up many times. The chain is built from TRBV29-1 and TRBJ2-1; perhaps TRBD1 as D (6 bases). Per the germline V gene, CDR1 is SQVTM and CDR2 is ANQGSEA. The CDR3 is 14 residues long. Trimming removed 4 bases at V and 5 bases at J, with 15 bases between. The CDR3 here is CSVVQGGHHNEQFF. The CDR3, as DNA: TGCAGCGTTGTACAGGGTGGCCACCACAATGAGCAGTTCTTC.

V gene TRBV4-3 combines with J gene TRBJ2-1; tentatively, D is TRBD1 (6 bases). Germline CDR1 LGHNA, CDR2 YSLEER. There are 15 residues in the CDR3. Trimming removed 2 bases from V and 8 bases from J, with 16 bases in between. CDR3 nucleotide sequence: TGCGCCAGCAGCCAATTTCACGACAGGCCCGATGAGCAGTTCTTC. It yields the protein CASSQFHDRPDEQFF.

This clonotype was observed a few times. This chain uses TRBV25-1 with TRBJ2-1, with D unclear. V was clipped by 2 bases and J by 8 bases, with 10 bases between them. This CDR3 comprises 13 residues. Germline lookup yields CDR1 MGHDK and CDR2 SYGVNS. CDR3 DNA: TGTGCCAGCAGTGAAAAAGTTTTAGATGAGCAGTTCTTC. It encodes CASSEKVLDEQFF.

This clonotype was found many times. The chain carries TRBV10-3 and TRBJ2-5, with D perhaps TRBD2 (6 bases). CDR1 is ENHRY and CDR2 is SYGVKD in the germline V gene. V gave up 0 bases and J gave up 4 bases, with 18 bases separating them. The CDR3 has 17 residues. This chain's CDR3 is CAISESRLAEGRETQYF. The CDR3 DNA follows: TGTGCCATCAGTGAGTCCCGATTAGCGGAGGGAAGAGAGACCCAGTACTTC.

In DNA, the CDR3 is TGCAGTGCTGGGGGACAGGCCGGGACTGAAGCTTTCTTT. Residues: CSAGGQAGTEAFF. The gene calls are TRBV20-1 and TRBJ1-1, with 8 bases aligning to TRBD1. V gave up 5 bases and J gave up 5 bases; unmatched junction bases: 7. CDR3 length equals 13 residues. Germline CDR1 is DFQATT and CDR2 is SNEGSKA (reference sequence).

This clonotype came up a few times. The chain combines TRBV5-1 with TRBJ1-2; the D is unclear. The CDR3 runs to 13 residues. Germline V gene lookup returns CDR1 SGHRS and CDR2 YFSETQ. Trimming pared 4 bases from V and 4 bases from J, leaving 11 bases between. Here the CDR3 reads CASSQSPSYGYTF. CDR3 DNA: TGCGCCAGCAGCCAAAGCCCTTCCTATGGCTACACCTTC. Variable domain in full (rest from reference TRBV5-1 and TRBJ1-2): KAGVTQTPRYLIKTRGQQVTLSCSPISGHRSVSWYQQTPGQGLQFLFEYFSETQRNKGNFPGRFSGRQFSNSRSEMNVSTLELGDSALYLCASSQSPSYGYTFGSGTRLTVV.

This clonotype was seen more than once but under ten times. The chain links TRBV27 to TRBJ1-2, with a possible D match to TRBD1 (6 bases). The length of the CDR3 is 15 residues. Germline CDR1 reads MNHEY; CDR2 reads SMNVEV (reference sequence). V lost 7 bases to trimming and J lost 2 bases, with 17 bases between them. Written as DNA, the CDR3 is TGTGCCAGCACCCTAGCCGGGGACAAAAACTATGGCTACACCTTC. It encodes CASTLAGDKNYGYTF.

As to this clonotype: One junction end does not reproduce the germline sequence, and a read error may be involved. The chain joins TRBV6-1 to TRBJ1-6; no firm D call. CDR1 and CDR2 (germline): MNHNS, SASEGT. The CDR3 length is 16 residues. Here the CDR3 reads CASSALRNRVDSPPHF. The CDR3 coding sequence is TGTGCCAGCAGCGCCCTCAGAAACCGGGTCGATTCACCCCCCCACTTT.

The chain carries TRBV2 and TRBJ1-5; no clear D. Trimming pared 1 base from V and 3 bases from J, leaving 10 bases between. CDR3 length equals 15 residues. Germline loops: CDR1 SNHLY, CDR2 FYNNEI. In DNA form, the CDR3 reads TGTGCCAGCAGTGAAGGCCCTCAACCCAATCAGCCCCAGCATTTT. Amino acids: CASSEGPQPNQPQHF.

V is TRBV2 and J is TRBJ2-3, with TRBD1 as a possible D gene (6 bases). Germline V gene lookup returns CDR1 SNHLY and CDR2 FYNNEI. This CDR3 is built from 14 residues. The germline V and J ends were trimmed by 8 bases and 4 bases, with 16 bases remaining between them. CDR3 amino acids: CASLRARGSDTQYF. The DNA for the CDR3 is TGTGCCAGCCTCCGGGCTAGGGGGTCAGATACGCAGTATTTT. Full variable domain (rest looked up from reference TRBV2 and TRBJ2-3): EPEVTQTPSHQVTQMGQEVILRCVPISNHLYFYWYRQILGQKVEFLVSFYNNEISEKSEIFDDQFSVERPDGSNFTLKIRSTKLEDSAMYFCASLRARGSDTQYFGPGTRLTVL.

This clonotype occurred a few times. V gene TRBV3-1 combines with J gene TRBJ1-2; TRBD1 aligns across 9 bases. Germline-derived CDR1 and CDR2 are LGHDT and YNNKEL (reference sequence). The CDR3 spans 15 residues. V shed 6 bases, J shed 6 bases, and the junction held 11 bases outside the gene matches. The CDR3 coding sequence is TGTGCCAGCAGTCTTAACCGGGACAGGGAAAATGGCTACACCTTC. Amino acid sequence: CASSLNRDRENGYTF.

This clonotype is a singleton in its sample. This may arise from a read error, as a much more abundant clone is one base away. This chain connects TRBV29-1 to TRBJ2-1; D unclear. The CDR3 contains 11 residues. V lost 7 bases and J lost 6, with 10 bases in between. Germline V lookup: CDR1 SQVTM, CDR2 ANQGSEA. For the CDR3, the DNA is TGCAGCGCTGGGCAGCGCAATGAGCAGTTCTTC. It translates to CSAGQRNEQFF.